This T cell receptor (beta chain) was captured by sequencing in a study of identifying expanded T cells in peripheral blood. Notes on the study in general: Across healthy donors, higher total template counts meant significantly greater two-week count variance.

Data came from immunoSEQ multiplex PCR; TCRdb stores just in-frame clones and leaves some out. The sample includes under 150,000 clones, around nine tenths of them seen just once. Comment on this clone: The antigen remains unidentified.

Sequencing was carried out using blood. The sequence derives from a person between 18 and 75 years old in good health.

CDR3 loop: CASSIESGRGLNTEAFF. CDR3 coding DNA: TGTGCCAGTAGTATAGAGTCGGGTAGGGGCCTGAACACTGAAGCTTTCTTT. The gene calls are TRBV19 and TRBJ1-1, with D possibly being TRBD1 (5 bases). Germline CDR1 is LNHDA and CDR2 is SQIVND (reference sequence). V was pared by 0 bases and J by 0 bases, with 14 bases between. This CDR3 region has 17 residues.